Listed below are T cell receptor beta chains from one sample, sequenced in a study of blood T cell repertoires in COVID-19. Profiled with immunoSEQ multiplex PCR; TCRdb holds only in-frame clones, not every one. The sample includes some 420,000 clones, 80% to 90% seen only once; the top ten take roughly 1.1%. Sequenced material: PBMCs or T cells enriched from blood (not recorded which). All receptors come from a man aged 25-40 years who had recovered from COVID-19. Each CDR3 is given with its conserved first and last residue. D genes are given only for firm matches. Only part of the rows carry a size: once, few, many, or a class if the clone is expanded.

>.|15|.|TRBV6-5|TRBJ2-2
CASSWGTLNTGELFF
TGTGCCAGCAGTTGGGGGACTCTGAACACCGGGGAGCTGTTTTTT
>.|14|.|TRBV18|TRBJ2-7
CASSPIGESYEQYF
TGTGCCAGCTCACCAATCGGGGAATCCTACGAGCAGTACTTC
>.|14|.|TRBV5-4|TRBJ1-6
CASSEDRWNSPLHF
TGTGCCAGCAGCGAAGACAGGTGGAATTCACCCCTCCACTTT
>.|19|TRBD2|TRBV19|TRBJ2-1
CASSIGWPSGRALGNEQFF
TGTGCCAGTAGTATCGGGTGGCCTAGCGGGAGAGCTTTGGGCAATGAGCAGTTCTTC
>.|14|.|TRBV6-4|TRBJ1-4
CASSETHLNEKLFF
TGTGCCAGCAGTGAAACACATCTTAATGAAAAACTGTTTTTT
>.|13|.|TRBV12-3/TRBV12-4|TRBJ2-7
CASSLHQGYEQYF
TGTGCCAGCAGTCTCCACCAGGGGTACGAGCAGTACTTC
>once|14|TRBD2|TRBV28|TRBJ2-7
CASSSGGRAYEQYF
TGTGCCAGCAGTTCAGGCGGGAGGGCCTACGAGCAGTACTTC
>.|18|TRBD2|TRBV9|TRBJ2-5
CASSVAGLAGGPWETQYF
TGTGCCAGCAGCGTAGCTGGACTAGCGGGAGGGCCTTGGGAGACCCAGTACTTC
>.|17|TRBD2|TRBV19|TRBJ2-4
CASSVGLAEVRYHIQYF
TGTGCCAGTAGTGTGGGACTAGCGGAAGTTCGGTATCACATTCAGTACTTC
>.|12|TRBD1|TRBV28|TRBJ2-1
CASIQGEREQFF
TGTGCCTCTATCCAGGGGGAACGAGAGCAGTTCTTC
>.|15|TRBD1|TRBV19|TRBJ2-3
CASKDRVMGTDTQYF
TGTGCCAGTAAAGACAGGGTGATGGGTACAGATACGCAGTATTTT
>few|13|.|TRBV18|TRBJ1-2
CASSPTGWDGYTF
TGTGCCAGCTCACCAACAGGTTGGGATGGCTACACCTTC
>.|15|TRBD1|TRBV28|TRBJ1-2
CASSLSPGQGYGYTF
TGTGCCAGCAGTTTATCGCCCGGACAGGGGTACGGCTACACCTTC
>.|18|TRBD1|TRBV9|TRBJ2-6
CASSAPRDRFSGANVLTF
TGTGCCAGCAGCGCCCCTCGGGACAGGTTCTCTGGGGCCAACGTCCTGACTTTC
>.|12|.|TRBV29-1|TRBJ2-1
CSGERGGDEQFF
TGCAGCGGAGAAAGGGGCGGGGATGAGCAGTTCTTC
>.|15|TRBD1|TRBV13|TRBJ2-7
CASSLDTRGPGEQYF
TGTGCCAGCAGCTTAGATACCAGGGGGCCGGGCGAGCAGTACTTC
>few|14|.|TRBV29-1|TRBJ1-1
CSVGEYQRGGEAFF
TGCAGCGTTGGCGAATACCAAAGGGGAGGTGAAGCTTTCTTT
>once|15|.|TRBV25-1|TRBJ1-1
CASSDGQRYYTEAFF
TGTGCCAGCAGTGACGGACAGCGATATTACACTGAAGCTTTCTTT
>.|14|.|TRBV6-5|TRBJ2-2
CATRVIANTGELFF
TGTGCCACCAGAGTCATAGCGAACACCGGGGAGCTGTTTTTT
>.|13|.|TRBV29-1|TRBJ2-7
CSVGDAAAYEQYF
TGCAGCGTTGGAGACGCCGCGGCCTACGAGCAGTACTTC
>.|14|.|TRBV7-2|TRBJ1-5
CASSNRGSNQPQHF
TGTGCCAGCAGTAATAGGGGGAGCAATCAGCCCCAGCATTTT
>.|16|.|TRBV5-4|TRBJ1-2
CASSLESSGAARRYTF
TGTGCCAGCAGCTTGGAGTCGTCAGGGGCCGCCCGTCGCTACACCTTC
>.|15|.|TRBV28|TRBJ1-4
CASSTRTLADEKLFF
TGTGCCAGCAGTACCCGGACCCTAGCGGATGAAAAACTGTTTTTT
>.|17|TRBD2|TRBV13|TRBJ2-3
CASSSAISGRRFDTQYF
TGTGCCAGCAGCTCCGCGATTAGCGGGAGGAGGTTTGATACGCAGTATTTT
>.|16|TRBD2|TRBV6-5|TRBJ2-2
CASSYGREGLTGELFF
TGTGCCAGCAGTTACGGACGGGAGGGCCTTACCGGGGAGCTGTTTTTT
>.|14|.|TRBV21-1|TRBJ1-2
CASTHRAVFYGYTF
TGTGCCAGCACCCACAGGGCCGTCTTCTATGGCTACACCTTC
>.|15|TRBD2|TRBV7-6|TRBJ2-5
CASSFLREAVETQYF
TGTGCCAGCAGCTTTTTGCGGGAGGCGGTAGAGACCCAGTACTTC
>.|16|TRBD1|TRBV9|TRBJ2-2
CASSVRPGGRTGELFF
TGTGCCAGCAGCGTACGGCCAGGGGGCCGGACCGGGGAGCTGTTTTTT
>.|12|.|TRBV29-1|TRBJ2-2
CSVDSYTGELFF
TGCAGTGTGGACAGTTACACCGGGGAGCTGTTTTTT
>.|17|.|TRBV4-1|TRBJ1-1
CASSHGQLLTMNTEAFF
TGCGCCAGCAGCCATGGACAGCTCTTAACCATGAACACTGAAGCTTTCTTT
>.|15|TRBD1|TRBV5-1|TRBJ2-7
CASSLGQGDFYEQYF
TGCGCCAGCAGCCTCGGACAGGGGGATTTTTACGAGCAGTACTTC
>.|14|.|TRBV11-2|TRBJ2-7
CASTTSDGGYEQYF
TGTGCCAGCACGACCTCAGATGGCGGCTACGAGCAGTACTTC
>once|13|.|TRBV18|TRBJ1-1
CASSQRVNTEAFF
TGTGCCAGCTCACAGAGAGTTAACACTGAAGCTTTCTTT
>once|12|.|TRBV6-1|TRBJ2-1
CASSDRGNEQFF
TGTGCCAGCAGTGACCGGGGAAATGAGCAGTTCTTC
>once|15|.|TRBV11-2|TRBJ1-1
CASSLVSLGVTEAFF
TGTGCCAGCAGCTTAGTATCGTTGGGAGTCACTGAAGCTTTCTTT
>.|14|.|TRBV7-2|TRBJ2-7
CASSDIPDRDWQYF
TGTGCCAGCAGCGACATACCCGACAGGGACTGGCAGTACTTC
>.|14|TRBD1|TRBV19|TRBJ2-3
CASSFDRVKDTQYF
TGTGCCAGTAGTTTTGACAGGGTTAAAGATACGCAGTATTTT
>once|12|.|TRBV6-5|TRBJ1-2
CASSTVNYGYTF
TGTGCCAGCTCGACAGTTAACTATGGCTACACCTTC
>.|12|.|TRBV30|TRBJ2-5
CAWARLFETQYF
TGTGCCTGGGCCCGTCTCTTCGAGACCCAGTACTTC
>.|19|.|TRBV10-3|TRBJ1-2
CAISESVGGPLLANYGYTF
TGTGCCATCAGTGAGTCGGTGGGGGGACCCCTATTAGCTAACTATGGCTACACCTTC